This is a list of T cell receptor beta chains from one sample in a study of OX40 agonist ivuxolimab in advanced cancers. Assay used: immunoSEQ multiplex PCR; TCRdb lists only in-frame clones, some missing. The table lists about 82,000 clones, 80% to 90% of them singletons. Sequenced here: CD4+ or CD8+ T cells sorted from blood, sampled in a trial of the OX40 agonist ivuxolimab. The origin of the receptors is an adult with an advanced solid tumor such as melanoma, head and neck, liver or kidney cancer. Both conserved end residues are part of each CDR3. Fields, in order: CDR3 length, V gene, J gene, CDR3 protein.

len: 15; v_gene: TRBV5-4; j_gene: TRBJ2-1; CDR3aa: CASSPGLGSYNEQFF
len: 15; v_gene: TRBV15; j_gene: TRBJ2-3; CDR3aa: CATSRVTGYPDTQYF
len: 14; v_gene: TRBV9; j_gene: TRBJ1-4; CDR3aa: CASSLSATNEKLFF
len: 15; v_gene: TRBV6-1; j_gene: TRBJ1-2; CDR3aa: CASGQDLGSLEGYTF
len: 17; v_gene: TRBV5-8; j_gene: TRBJ2-3; CDR3aa: CASSHGSRMGTVDTQYF
len: 14; v_gene: TRBV4-1; j_gene: TRBJ2-5; CDR3aa: CASSQFSVLETQYF
len: 16; v_gene: TRBV19; j_gene: TRBJ1-2; CDR3aa: CASSIDTYGRVSGYTF
len: 18; v_gene: TRBV18; j_gene: TRBJ2-2; CDR3aa: CASSPWLVGQGDTGELFF
len: 17; v_gene: TRBV18; j_gene: TRBJ2-7; CDR3aa: CASSPIPLLAGAPEQYF
len: 15; v_gene: TRBV6-1; j_gene: TRBJ2-1; CDR3aa: CASSEYGLEYNEQFF
len: 13; v_gene: TRBV6-5; j_gene: TRBJ2-7; CDR3aa: CASSPPGTYEQYF
len: 15; v_gene: TRBV9; j_gene: TRBJ2-3; CDR3aa: CASSGTSNPTDTQYF
len: 13; v_gene: TRBV7-9; j_gene: TRBJ1-2; CDR3aa: CASSPGQEYGYTF
len: 13; v_gene: TRBV5-1; j_gene: TRBJ2-7; CDR3aa: CASSDTGGNEQYF
len: 14; v_gene: TRBV10-2; j_gene: TRBJ2-2; CDR3aa: CASSPTRNTGELFF
len: 14; v_gene: TRBV21-1; j_gene: TRBJ2-5; CDR3aa: CARPGLALGETQYF
len: 15; v_gene: TRBV28; j_gene: TRBJ2-7; CDR3aa: CASSRAAGTPYEQYF
len: 14; v_gene: TRBV6-6; j_gene: TRBJ1-4; CDR3aa: CASTGRQGEEKLFF
len: 15; v_gene: TRBV5-1; j_gene: TRBJ2-7; CDR3aa: CASSLEPGQSYEQYF
len: 14; v_gene: TRBV5-1; j_gene: TRBJ2-5; CDR3aa: CASSWMDRKETQYF
len: 14; v_gene: TRBV6-6; j_gene: TRBJ1-5; CDR3aa: CASSYSQGHQPQHF
len: 13; v_gene: TRBV19; j_gene: TRBJ1-5; CDR3aa: CASSRTVEQPQHF